This entry lists 9 T cell receptor beta chains sequenced from one sample in a study of OX40 agonist ivuxolimab in advanced cancers. Data came from immunoSEQ multiplex PCR; TCRdb stores just in-frame clones and leaves some out. The top ten hold around 1.5% of the sample, which has over 75,000 clones, about 92% seen once. The sample was CD4+ or CD8+ T cells sorted from blood, taken in a trial of the OX40 agonist ivuxolimab. The receptor source for this set is an adult with an advanced solid tumor such as melanoma, head and neck, liver or kidney cancer.

V and J are TRBV18 and TRBJ2-7, with 7 nucleotides matching TRBD2. V lost 5 bases, J lost 6 bases, and 10 bases stayed unmatched. CDR3 size: 14 residues. In germline, CDR1 is KGHSH, CDR2 LQKENI. The CDR3 sequence: CASSTPGGSGEQYF. The CDR3 bases are TGTGCCAGCTCAACCCCCGGGGGGTCAGGCGAGCAGTACTTC.

The chain employs TRBV2 and TRBJ2-7, with D perhaps matching TRBD2 (5 bases). The germline V and J ends were trimmed by 8 bases and 3 bases, with 17 bases remaining between them. Germline V gene sequence: CDR1 SNHLY, CDR2 FYNNEI. This CDR3 spans 14 amino acids. CDR3 in DNA: TGTGCCAGCGGTTTATCGGGGTGGATCTACGAGCAGTACTTC. It encodes CASGLSGWIYEQYF.

The chain links TRBV13 to TRBJ2-7; D remains ambiguous. In germline, CDR1 is PRHDT, CDR2 FYEKMQ (reference sequence). This CDR3 is built from 12 residues. The germline V and J ends were trimmed by 5 bases and 2 bases, with 7 bases remaining between them. The CDR3 DNA follows: TGTGCCAGCAGCCCCGGCACCTACGAGCAGTACTTC. The encoded protein is CASSPGTYEQYF.

This chain joins TRBV7-2 and TRBJ1-1, with D hard to call. Per germline, CDR1 SGHTA and CDR2 FQGNSA. The V gene lost 5 bases and the J gene lost 5 bases, with 12 bases spanning the gap. The CDR3 is made up of 13 amino acids. The CDR3 reads CASSPMIGTEAFF. In nucleotides, the CDR3 is TGTGCCAGCAGCCCCATGATTGGGACTGAAGCTTTCTTT.

The chain employs TRBV2 and TRBJ2-7, with D possibly matching TRBD1 (5 bases). V was clipped by 1 base and J by 3 bases, with 16 bases between them. The CDR3 runs to 16 residues. Germline-derived CDR1 and CDR2 are SNHLY and FYNNEI. The CDR3 sequence: CASSEVGGRAGYEQYF. In DNA, the CDR3 is TGTGCCAGCAGTGAAGTGGGCGGCAGGGCTGGCTACGAGCAGTACTTC.

The rearrangement joins TRBV11-2 to TRBJ2-7; the match to TRBD2 covers 7 bases. V lost 2 bases to trimming and J lost 2 bases; unmatched junction nucleotides: 18. The germline gives CDR1 SGHAT, CDR2 FQNNGV. The CDR3 extends over 19 amino acids. CDR3 coding DNA: TGTGCCAGCAGCTTAAGGAGGTCGGTACCGGGACTATACACCTACGAGCAGTACTTC. Its protein product is CASSLRRSVPGLYTYEQYF.

This chain links TRBV29-1 with TRBJ2-7; 13 positions match TRBD2. Germline values: CDR1 SQVTM, CDR2 ANQGSEA. V lost 4 bases to trimming and J lost 6 bases; unmatched junction nucleotides: 6. This CDR3 region has 14 residues. CDR3: CSVAAGTSGIEQYF. The CDR3 DNA reads TGCAGCGTTGCTGCCGGGACTAGCGGGATCGAGCAGTACTTC.

This clone was picked up one time. The rearrangement links TRBV5-1 to TRBJ1-5, with 7 bases identical to TRBD1. Germline V gene data show CDR1 as SGHRS and CDR2 as YFSETQ. The CDR3 runs 14 residues. The trim removed 1 base at V and 5 bases at J, leaving 3 bases unmatched. The CDR3 loop is CASSLSGGDQPQHF. In DNA, the CDR3 is TGCGCCAGCAGCTTGTCAGGGGGGGATCAGCCCCAGCATTTT.

The rearrangement uses TRBV6-5 and TRBJ1-2; the match to TRBD1 covers 9 bases. V lost 8 bases, J lost 3 bases, and 4 bases stayed unmatched. CDR3 size: 13 residues. Germline V gene sequence: CDR1 MNHEY, CDR2 SVGAGI. Written as DNA, the CDR3 is TGTGCCAGCGGGGACAGGGACCACTATGGCTACACCTTC. Its protein is CASGDRDHYGYTF.